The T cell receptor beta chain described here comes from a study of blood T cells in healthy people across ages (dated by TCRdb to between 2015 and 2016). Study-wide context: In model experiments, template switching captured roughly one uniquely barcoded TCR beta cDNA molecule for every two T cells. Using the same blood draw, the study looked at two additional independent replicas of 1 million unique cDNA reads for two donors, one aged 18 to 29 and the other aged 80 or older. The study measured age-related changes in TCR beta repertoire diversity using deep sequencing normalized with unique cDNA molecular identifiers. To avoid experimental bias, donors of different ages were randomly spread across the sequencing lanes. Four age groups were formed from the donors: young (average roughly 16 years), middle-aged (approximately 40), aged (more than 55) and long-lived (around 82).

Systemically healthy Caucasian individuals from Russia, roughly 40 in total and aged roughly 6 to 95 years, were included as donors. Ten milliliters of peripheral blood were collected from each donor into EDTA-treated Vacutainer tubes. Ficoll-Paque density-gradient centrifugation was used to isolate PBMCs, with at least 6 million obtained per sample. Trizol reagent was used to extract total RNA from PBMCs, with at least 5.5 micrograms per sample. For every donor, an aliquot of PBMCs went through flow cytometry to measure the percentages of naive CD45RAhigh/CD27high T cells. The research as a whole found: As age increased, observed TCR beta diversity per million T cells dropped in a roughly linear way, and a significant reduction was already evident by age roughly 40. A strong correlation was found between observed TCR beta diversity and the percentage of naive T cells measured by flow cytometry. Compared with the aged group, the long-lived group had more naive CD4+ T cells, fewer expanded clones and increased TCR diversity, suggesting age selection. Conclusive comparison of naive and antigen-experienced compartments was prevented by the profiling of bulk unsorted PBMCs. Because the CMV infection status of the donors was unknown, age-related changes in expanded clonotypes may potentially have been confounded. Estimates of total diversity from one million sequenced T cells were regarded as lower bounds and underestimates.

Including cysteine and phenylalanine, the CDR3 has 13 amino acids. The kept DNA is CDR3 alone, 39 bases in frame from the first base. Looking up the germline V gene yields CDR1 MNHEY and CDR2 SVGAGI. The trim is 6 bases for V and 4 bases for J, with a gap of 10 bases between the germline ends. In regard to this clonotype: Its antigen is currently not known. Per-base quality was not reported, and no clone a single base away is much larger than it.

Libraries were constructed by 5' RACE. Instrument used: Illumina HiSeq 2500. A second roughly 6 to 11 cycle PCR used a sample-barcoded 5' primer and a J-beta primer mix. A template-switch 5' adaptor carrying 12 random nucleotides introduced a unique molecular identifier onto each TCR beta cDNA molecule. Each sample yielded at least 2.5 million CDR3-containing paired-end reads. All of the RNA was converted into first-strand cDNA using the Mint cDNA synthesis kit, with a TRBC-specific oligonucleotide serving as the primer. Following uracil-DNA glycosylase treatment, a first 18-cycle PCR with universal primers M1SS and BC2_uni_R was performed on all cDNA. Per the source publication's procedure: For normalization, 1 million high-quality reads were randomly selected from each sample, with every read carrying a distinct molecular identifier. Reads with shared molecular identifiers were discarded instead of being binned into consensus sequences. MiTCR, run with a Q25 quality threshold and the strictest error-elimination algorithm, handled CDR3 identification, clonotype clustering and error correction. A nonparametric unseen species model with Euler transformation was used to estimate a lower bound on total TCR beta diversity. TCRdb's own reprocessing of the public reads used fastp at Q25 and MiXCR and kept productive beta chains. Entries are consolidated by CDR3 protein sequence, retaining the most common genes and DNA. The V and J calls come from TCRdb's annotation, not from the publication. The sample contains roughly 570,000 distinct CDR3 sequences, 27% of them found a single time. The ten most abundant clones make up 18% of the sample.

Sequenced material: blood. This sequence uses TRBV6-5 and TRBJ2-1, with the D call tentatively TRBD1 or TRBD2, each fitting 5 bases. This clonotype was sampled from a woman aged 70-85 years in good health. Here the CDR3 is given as CASSRGLYNEQFF. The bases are TGTGCCAGCAGCCGGGGCCTGTACAATGAGCAGTTCTTC.